Many counts were recorded for the clone carrying this T cell receptor beta chain. What it recognizes is unknown. This sample is drawn from a study of T cell repertoires in cytomegalovirus infection. In the study overall: In public TCR beta signatures, there were indications of both CMV infection and matching HLA type. Study results and caveats: Frequencies of public TCR beta families were cumulated, and this identified carriers of CMV plus the relevant HLA. Clonotypes of TCR beta that were HLA-C-restricted and CMV-specific dominated the ex vivo response.

TCRdb re-analysed the reads in MiXCR, keeping a single row per CDR3 protein. The table lists 310,000 or so distinct CDR3 sequences, more than 20% of them singletons. The CDR3 is 15 residues long. Trimming took 7 bases from V and 5 from J; bases not matched to a gene: 7. Germline V gene sequence: CDR1 MDHEN, CDR2 SYDVKM. The sequence came from a human donor in good health (CMV status not recorded). Some clones in this sample may be carry-over from other donors' samples. The specimen sequenced was PBMCs. V usage is TRBV28 and J usage is TRBJ2-2, with 10 bases matching TRBD1. CDR3 sequence: CASNLPGQGTGELFF. CDR3 in DNA: TGTGCCAGCAACCTCCCGGGACAGGGGACCGGGGAGCTGTTTTTT.